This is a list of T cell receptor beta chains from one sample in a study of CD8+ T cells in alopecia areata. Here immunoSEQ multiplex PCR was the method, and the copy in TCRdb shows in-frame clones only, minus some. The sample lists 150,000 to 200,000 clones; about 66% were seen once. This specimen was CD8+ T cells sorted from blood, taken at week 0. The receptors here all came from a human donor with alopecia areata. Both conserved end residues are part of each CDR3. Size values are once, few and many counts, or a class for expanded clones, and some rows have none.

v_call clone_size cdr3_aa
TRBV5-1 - CASSLEASGGPVYF
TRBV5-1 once CASSDGRRETQYF
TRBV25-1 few CASSVGYNEQFF
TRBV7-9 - CASSQTTGATNEKLFF
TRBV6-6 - CASTGGRSPLHF
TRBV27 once CASGQDSPETQYF
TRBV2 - CASSGSGTLHF
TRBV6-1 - CASSEGIGSYGYTF
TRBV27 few CASSLMTGELFF
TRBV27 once CASSSDTDTQYF
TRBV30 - CAWRGGTGVKEQYF
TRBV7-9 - CASSLAAGPSSYNEQFF
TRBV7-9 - CASSLLQGDGEQYF
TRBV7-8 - CASSPWTLTEKLFF
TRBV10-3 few CAISEGQGIQYF
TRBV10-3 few CAISESGSDTQYF
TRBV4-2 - CASSQDQGETEAFF
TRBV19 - CASSVYSANTEAFF
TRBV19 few CASSEGANYGYTF
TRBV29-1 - CSVEGQGAYEQYF
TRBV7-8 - CASSAERVFYEQYF
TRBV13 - CASRARDYSYNEQFF
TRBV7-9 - CAGSQSDRGLEETQYF
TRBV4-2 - CASSDNSYGYTF
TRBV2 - CASTRSSGGAVNYGYTF
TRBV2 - CASSEGTGGWNSPLHF
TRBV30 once CAWRGDWSETQYF
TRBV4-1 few CASSHPGGFLYNEQFF
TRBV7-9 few CASSPWASGNQETQYF
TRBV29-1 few CSVPTGTSTDTQYF
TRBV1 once CTSKQIQAVYGYTF
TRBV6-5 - CASSQRGSYNSPLHF